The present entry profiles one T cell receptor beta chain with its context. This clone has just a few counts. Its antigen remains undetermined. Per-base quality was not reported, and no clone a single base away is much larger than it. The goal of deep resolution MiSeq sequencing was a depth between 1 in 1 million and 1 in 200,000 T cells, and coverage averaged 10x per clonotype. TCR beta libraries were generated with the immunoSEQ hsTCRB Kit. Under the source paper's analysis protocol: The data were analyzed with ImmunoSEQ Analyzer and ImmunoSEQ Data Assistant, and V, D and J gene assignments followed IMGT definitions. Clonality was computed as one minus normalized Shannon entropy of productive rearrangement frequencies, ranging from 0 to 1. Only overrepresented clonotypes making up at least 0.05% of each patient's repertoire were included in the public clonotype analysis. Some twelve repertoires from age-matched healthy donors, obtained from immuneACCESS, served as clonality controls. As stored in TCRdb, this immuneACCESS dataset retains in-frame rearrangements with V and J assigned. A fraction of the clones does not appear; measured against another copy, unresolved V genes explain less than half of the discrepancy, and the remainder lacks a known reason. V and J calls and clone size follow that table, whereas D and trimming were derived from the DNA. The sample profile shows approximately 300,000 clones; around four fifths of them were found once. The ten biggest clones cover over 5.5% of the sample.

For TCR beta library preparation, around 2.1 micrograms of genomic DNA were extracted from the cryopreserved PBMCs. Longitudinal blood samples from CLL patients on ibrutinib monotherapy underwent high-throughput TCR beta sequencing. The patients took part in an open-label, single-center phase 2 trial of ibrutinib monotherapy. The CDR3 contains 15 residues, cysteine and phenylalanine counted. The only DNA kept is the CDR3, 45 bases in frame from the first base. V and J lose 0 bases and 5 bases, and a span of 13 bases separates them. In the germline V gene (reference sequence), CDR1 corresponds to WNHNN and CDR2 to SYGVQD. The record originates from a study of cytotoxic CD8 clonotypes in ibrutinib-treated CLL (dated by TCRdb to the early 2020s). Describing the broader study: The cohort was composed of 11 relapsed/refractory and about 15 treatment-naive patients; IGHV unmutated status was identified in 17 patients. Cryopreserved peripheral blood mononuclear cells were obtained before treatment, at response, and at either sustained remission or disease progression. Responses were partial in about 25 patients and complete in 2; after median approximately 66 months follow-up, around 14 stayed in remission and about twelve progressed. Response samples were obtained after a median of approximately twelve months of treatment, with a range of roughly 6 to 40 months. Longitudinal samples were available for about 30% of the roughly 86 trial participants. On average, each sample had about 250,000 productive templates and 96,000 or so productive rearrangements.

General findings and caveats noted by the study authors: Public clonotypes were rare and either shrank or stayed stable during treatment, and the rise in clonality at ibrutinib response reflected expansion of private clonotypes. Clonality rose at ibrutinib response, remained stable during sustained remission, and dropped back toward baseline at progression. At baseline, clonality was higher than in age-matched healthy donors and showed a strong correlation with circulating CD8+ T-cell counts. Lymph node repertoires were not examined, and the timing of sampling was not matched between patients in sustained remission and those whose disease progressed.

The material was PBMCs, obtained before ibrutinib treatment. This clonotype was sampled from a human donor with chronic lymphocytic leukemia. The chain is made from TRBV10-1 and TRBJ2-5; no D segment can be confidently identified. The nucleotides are TGCGCCAGCAGTGAGTCAAGTTGGGTTGGGGAGACCCAGTACTTC. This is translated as CASSESSWVGETQYF.